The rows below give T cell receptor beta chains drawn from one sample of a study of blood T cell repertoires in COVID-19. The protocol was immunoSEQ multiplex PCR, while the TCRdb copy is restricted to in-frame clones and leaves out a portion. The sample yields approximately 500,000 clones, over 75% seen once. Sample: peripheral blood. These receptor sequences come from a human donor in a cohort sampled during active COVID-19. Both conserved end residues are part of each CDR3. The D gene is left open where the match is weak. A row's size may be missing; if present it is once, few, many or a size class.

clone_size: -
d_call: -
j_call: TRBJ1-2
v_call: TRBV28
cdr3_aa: CASIKGGQTEDGYTF
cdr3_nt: TGTGCCAGCATCAAAGGGGGACAAACGGAGGATGGCTACACCTTC

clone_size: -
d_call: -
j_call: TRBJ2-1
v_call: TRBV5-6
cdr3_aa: CASSLAAARVGSYNEQFF
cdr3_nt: TGTGCCAGCAGCTTGGCCGCCGCCAGGGTGGGCTCCTACAATGAGCAGTTCTTC

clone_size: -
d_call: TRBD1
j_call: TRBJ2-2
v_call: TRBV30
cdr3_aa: CASDRGMNTGELFF
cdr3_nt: TGTGCCTCCGACAGGGGGATGAACACCGGGGAGCTGTTTTTT

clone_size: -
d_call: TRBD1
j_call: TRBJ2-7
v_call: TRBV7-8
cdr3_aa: CASSPGTAPTEQYF
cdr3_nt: TGTGCCAGCAGCCCCGGGACAGCACCTACGGAGCAGTACTTC

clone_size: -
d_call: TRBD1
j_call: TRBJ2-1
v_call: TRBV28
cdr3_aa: CASSKRHGTGDRSSYNEQFF
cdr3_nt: TGTGCCAGCAGTAAGAGACACGGGACAGGGGACCGGAGCTCCTACAATGAGCAGTTCTTC

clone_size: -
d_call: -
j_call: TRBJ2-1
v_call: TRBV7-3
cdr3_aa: CASSLIGLAGDEQFF
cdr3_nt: TGTGCCAGCAGCTTAATAGGGCTAGCAGGCGATGAGCAGTTCTTC

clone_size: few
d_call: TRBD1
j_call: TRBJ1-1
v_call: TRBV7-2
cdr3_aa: CASSARTGVNTEAFF
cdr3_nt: TGTGCCAGCAGCGCTCGGACAGGGGTGAACACTGAAGCTTTCTTT

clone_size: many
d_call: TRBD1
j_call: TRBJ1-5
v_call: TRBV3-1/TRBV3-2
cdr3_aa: CASSRDRNQPQHF
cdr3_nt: TGTGCCAGCAGCCGGGACAGGAATCAGCCCCAGCATTTT

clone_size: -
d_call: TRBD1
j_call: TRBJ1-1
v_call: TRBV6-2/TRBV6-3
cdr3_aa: CASSRQGAQTEAFF
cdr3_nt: TGTGCCAGCAGTCGACAGGGGGCGCAGACTGAAGCTTTCTTT

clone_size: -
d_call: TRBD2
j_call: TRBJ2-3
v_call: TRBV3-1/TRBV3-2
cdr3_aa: CASSPGLAWGTQYF
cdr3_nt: TGTGCCAGCAGCCCGGGACTAGCGTGGGGTACGCAGTATTTT

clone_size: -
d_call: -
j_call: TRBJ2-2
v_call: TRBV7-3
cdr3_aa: CASSFGGGGELFF
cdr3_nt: TGTGCCAGCAGCTTCGGGGGTGGCGGGGAGCTGTTTTTT

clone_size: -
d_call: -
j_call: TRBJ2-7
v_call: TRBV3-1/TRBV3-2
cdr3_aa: CASSPLANYYEQYF
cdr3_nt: TGTGCCAGCAGCCCCCTCGCGAACTACTACGAGCAGTACTTC

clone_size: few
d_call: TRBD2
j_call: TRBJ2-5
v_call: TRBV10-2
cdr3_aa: CASSDLAGGPQEETQYF
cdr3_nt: TGCGCCAGCAGTGACTTAGCGGGAGGGCCTCAGGAAGAGACCCAGTACTTC

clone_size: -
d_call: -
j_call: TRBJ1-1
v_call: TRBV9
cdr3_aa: CASSVGDITEAFF
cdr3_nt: TGTGCCAGCAGCGTTGGGGACATCACTGAAGCTTTCTTT

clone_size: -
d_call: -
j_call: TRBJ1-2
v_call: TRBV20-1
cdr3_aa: CSAYRDNGYTF
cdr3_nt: TGCAGTGCTTACAGGGATAACGGCTACACCTTC

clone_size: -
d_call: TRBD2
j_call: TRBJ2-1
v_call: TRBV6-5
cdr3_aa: CASSYGAGAMNEQFF
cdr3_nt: TGTGCCAGCAGTTACGGAGCGGGAGCTATGAATGAGCAGTTCTTC

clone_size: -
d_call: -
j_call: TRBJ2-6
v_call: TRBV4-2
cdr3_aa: CASSPPGQPRGANVLTF
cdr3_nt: TGTGCCAGCAGCCCCCCAGGCCAGCCCAGAGGGGCCAACGTCCTGACTTTC

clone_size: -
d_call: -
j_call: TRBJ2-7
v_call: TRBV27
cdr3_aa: CASRQRVAYEQYF
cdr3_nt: TGTGCCAGCAGACAGAGGGTGGCCTACGAGCAGTACTTC

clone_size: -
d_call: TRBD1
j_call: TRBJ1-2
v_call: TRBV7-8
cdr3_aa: CASSSQGALRYGYTF
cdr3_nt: TGTGCCAGCAGCTCCCAGGGGGCGCTGAGGTATGGCTACACCTTC

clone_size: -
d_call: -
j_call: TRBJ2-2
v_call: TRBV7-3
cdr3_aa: CASSLLISGNTGELFF
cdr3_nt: TGTGCCAGCAGCTTACTGATTAGCGGGAACACCGGGGAGCTGTTTTTT

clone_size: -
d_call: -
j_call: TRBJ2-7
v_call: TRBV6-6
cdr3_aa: CASRREYSYEQYF
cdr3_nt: TGTGCCAGCAGACGGGAGTACTCCTACGAGCAGTACTTC

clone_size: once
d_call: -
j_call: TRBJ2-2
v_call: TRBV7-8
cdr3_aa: CASSPHGAGELFF
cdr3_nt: TGTGCCAGCAGCCCCCACGGAGCCGGGGAGCTGTTTTTT

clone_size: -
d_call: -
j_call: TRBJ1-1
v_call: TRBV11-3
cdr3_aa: CASSLGPGGNTEAFF
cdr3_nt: TGTGCCAGCAGCTTAGGTCCGGGGGGCAACACTGAAGCTTTCTTT

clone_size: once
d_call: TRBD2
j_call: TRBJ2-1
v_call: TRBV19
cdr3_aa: CASSETSGRANNEQFF
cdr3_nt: TGTGCCAGTAGTGAGACTAGCGGGAGGGCGAACAATGAGCAGTTCTTC

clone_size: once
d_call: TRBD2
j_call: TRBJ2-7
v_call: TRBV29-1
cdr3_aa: CSVDGTSGTTGYEQYF
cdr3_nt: TGCAGCGTTGACGGGACTAGCGGGACTACCGGGTACGAGCAGTACTTC

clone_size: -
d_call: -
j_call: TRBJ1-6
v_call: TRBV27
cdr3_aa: CASSLSLTGFVSPLHF
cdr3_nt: TGTGCCAGCAGTTTATCCCTCACAGGGTTTGTTTCACCCCTCCACTTT

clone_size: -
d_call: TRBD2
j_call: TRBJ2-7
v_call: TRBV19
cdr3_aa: CASSRVAGGTDEQYF
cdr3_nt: TGTGCCAGTAGTAGGGTAGCGGGAGGAACTGACGAGCAGTACTTC

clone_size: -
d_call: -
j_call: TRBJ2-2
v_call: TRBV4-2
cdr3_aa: CASSQDLNLSGELFF
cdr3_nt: TGTGCCAGCAGCCAAGATCTGAACCTATCCGGGGAGCTGTTTTTT

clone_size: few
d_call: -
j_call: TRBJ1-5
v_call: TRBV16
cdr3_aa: CASSHAGGDQPQHF
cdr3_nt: TGTGCCAGCAGCCACGCGGGGGGCGATCAGCCCCAGCATTTT

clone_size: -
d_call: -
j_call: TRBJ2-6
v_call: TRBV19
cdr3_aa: CASSPQSGANVLTF
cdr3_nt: TGTGCCAGTAGCCCACAATCTGGGGCCAACGTCCTGACTTTC

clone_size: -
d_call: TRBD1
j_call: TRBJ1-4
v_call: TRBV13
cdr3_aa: CASSPRTGATNEKLFF
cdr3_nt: TGTGCCAGCAGCCCCCGGACAGGAGCAACTAATGAAAAACTGTTTTTT

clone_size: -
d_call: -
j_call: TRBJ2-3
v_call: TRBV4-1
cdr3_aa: CASSPGRGFDTDTQYF
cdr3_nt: TGCGCCAGCAGCCCGGGTCGCGGGTTCGATACAGATACGCAGTATTTT

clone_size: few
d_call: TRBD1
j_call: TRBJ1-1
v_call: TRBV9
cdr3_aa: CASSVEGTASEAFF
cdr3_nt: TGTGCCAGCAGCGTAGAGGGGACAGCCTCTGAAGCTTTCTTT

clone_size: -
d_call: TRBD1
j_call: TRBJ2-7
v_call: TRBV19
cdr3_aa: CASSIRLPRQGSEQYF
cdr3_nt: TGTGCCAGTAGTATCCGACTCCCTCGACAGGGTAGCGAGCAGTACTTC

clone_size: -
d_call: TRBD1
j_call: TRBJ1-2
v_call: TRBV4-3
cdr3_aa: CASSQEGTGHGYTF
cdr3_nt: TGCGCCAGCAGCCAAGAGGGGACAGGACACGGCTACACCTTC

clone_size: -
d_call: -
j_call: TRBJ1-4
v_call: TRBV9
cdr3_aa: CASARAGANEKLFF
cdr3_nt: TGTGCCTCAGCCAGGGCGGGGGCTAATGAAAAACTGTTTTTT

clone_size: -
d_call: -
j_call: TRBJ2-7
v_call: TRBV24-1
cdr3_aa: CATSDPSTYEQYF
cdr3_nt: TGTGCCACCAGTGATCCCTCTACTTACGAGCAGTACTTC

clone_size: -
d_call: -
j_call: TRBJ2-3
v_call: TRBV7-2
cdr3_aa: CASSSRSKDTQYF
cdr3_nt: TGTGCCAGCAGCTCCCGGAGCAAGGATACGCAGTATTTT